A single sample is the source of the 25 T cell receptor beta chains below, sequenced in a study of regulatory T cells in long-lasting Graves disease. TCR beta libraries were built with iRepertoire HTBI primers and Arm-PCR of CDR3 regions. TCRdb re-called the multiplex PCR reads through MiXCR, storing one row per CDR3 protein. The repertoire includes about 430,000 distinct CDR3 sequences, approximately 16% of them detected once, and roughly 7.7% sits in the top ten. The time point denotes: newly diagnosed GD, antithyroid drugs for less than 3 months. Researchers made the TCR library from RNA that was extracted from PBMCs. These data were also reused for a study on T cells in Graves' hyperthyroidism and ophthalmopathy.

The sample consisted of peripheral blood mononuclear cells (PBMCs), taken at new diagnosis, from a patient treated with antithyroid drugs. These receptors all stem from a middle-aged woman with Graves disease.

This clonotype has ten or more counts. The CDR3 DNA reads as TGTGCCAGCAGAGACATGGGAGGGGGCGGGGAGACCCAGTACTTC. It is translated as CASRDMGGGGETQYF. The chain couples TRBV11-2 to TRBJ2-5; D possibly uses TRBD1 or TRBD2 (7 bases each). The CDR3 has 15 residues. V was clipped by 6 bases and J by 5 bases, with 19 bases between them. Germline V gives CDR1 SGHAT, CDR2 FQNNGV.

The gene calls are TRBV12-3 or TRBV12-4 and TRBJ1-2, with a tentative D call TRBD1 (6 bases). V was trimmed by 7 bases and J by 1 base, leaving 13 bases between them. The CDR3 covers 14 residues. CDR3 in amino acids: CASITGTRNYGYTF. The DNA for the CDR3 is TGTGCCAGCATTACCGGGACACGTAACTATGGCTACACCTTC.

This clonotype was seen repeatedly, ten times or more. This chain joins TRBV10-3 and TRBJ1-5; 9 nucleotides match TRBD1. CDR1 is ENHRY, CDR2 SYGVKD, per germline. The CDR3 consists of 13 residues. V lost 10 bases to trimming and J lost 6 bases; unmatched junction nucleotides: 7. CDR3 DNA sequence: TGTGCCACCACAGGGGGCACGGGTCAGCCCCAGCATTTT. Translated, it gives CATTGGTGQPQHF.

This rearrangement joins TRBV5-1 to TRBJ2-5; D is unresolved. This CDR3 spans 13 amino acids. V lost 0 bases, J lost 4 bases, and 7 bases lay in between. CDR1 SGHRS and CDR2 YFSETQ come from the germline V gene. CDR3 DNA: TGCGCCAGCAGCTTGGAGCAGATAGAGACCCAGTACTTC. Protein: CASSLEQIETQYF.

This clonotype was counted only a few times. This sequence joins TRBV3-1 and TRBJ2-1; 8 positions match TRBD2. CDR1 LGHDT and CDR2 YNNKEL come from the germline V gene (reference sequence). The V gene end was trimmed by 0 bases and the J gene end by 6 bases; junction bases not matched to a gene: 7. The CDR3 spans 16 residues. The DNA of the CDR3 is TGTGCCAGCAGCCAAGAGGGGGGACTAGATCCCAATGAGCAGTTCTTC. It translates to CASSQEGGLDPNEQFF.

This clonotype was seen at least ten times. The chain is built from TRBV7-6 and TRBJ2-1; 9 bases align to TRBD2. The V segment lost 1 base and the J segment 2 bases; nucleotides outside the gene matches: 9. CDR3 length: 18 residues. CDR1 and CDR2 (germline): SGHVS, FNYEAQ. CDR3 in DNA: TGTGCCAGCAGCTTAGTTACACCGCGACTAGCGGCCTACAATGAGCAGTTCTTC. It codes for CASSLVTPRLAAYNEQFF.

This clonotype was seen repeatedly, ten times or more. The V gene is TRBV6-1, the J gene TRBJ2-7; a weak D match, TRBD1 (5 bases). V lost 1 base, J lost 4 bases, and 8 bases lay in between. CDR1 and CDR2 (germline): MNHNS, SASEGT. The CDR3 runs to 13 residues. This CDR3 is CASSEGTPYEQYF. CDR3 coding DNA: TGTGCCAGCAGTGAAGGGACACCATACGAGCAGTACTTC.

The chain recombines TRBV30 with TRBJ1-2; D remains ambiguous. This CDR3 is built from 12 residues. CDR1 and CDR2 (germline): GTSNPN, SVGIG (reference sequence). V gave up 0 bases and J gave up 3 bases, with 5 bases separating them. The CDR3 DNA is TGTGCCTGGAGTGTACACGACTATGGCTACACCTTC. It translates to CAWSVHDYGYTF.

This clonotype occurred many times. The J gene is TRBJ2-6, the V gene TRBV12-3 or TRBV12-4; D is possibly TRBD1 or TRBD2 (5 bases each). CDR3 length: 15 residues. V dropped 5 bases and J dropped 3 bases, with 11 bases sitting between them. CDR3 residues: CASSGGRGGANVLTF. The CDR3 DNA follows: TGTGCCAGCAGTGGGGGACGCGGTGGGGCCAACGTCCTGACTTTC.

This chain connects TRBV6-2 or TRBV6-3 to TRBJ1-5; 7 bases match TRBD1. Germline V gene lookup returns CDR1 MNHEY and CDR2 SVGEGT. With 7 bases clipped from V and 6 bases from J, the junction kept 12 bases outside the gene matches. The CDR3 covers 15 residues. CDR3 sequence: CASIPGQEVGQPQHF. In DNA form, the CDR3 reads TGTGCCAGCATTCCCGGACAGGAGGTGGGTCAGCCCCAGCATTTT.

This clonotype was recorded a few times. This sequence may be a read error, since a much larger clone differs from it by one base. The rearrangement joins TRBV5-4 to TRBJ1-5; D is unclear. The CDR3 is made up of 15 amino acids. Germline V gives CDR1 SGHNT, CDR2 YYREEE (reference sequence). Trimming took off 5 bases at V and 5 bases at J, with 17 bases between the two ends. CDR3 coding DNA: TGTGCCAGCAGTGAATTGTGGGGAGGCGATCAGCCCCAGCATTTT. Translating it yields CASSELWGGDQPQHF.

This clonotype was seen a few times. The chain couples TRBV5-1 to TRBJ1-4; the D gene is possibly TRBD1 (5 bases). Trimming took off 4 bases at V and 6 bases at J, with 13 bases between the two ends. The CDR3 extends over 14 amino acids. Germline lookup yields CDR1 SGHRS and CDR2 YFSETQ. The CDR3 coding sequence is TGCGCCAGCAGCCCACCAGGGAACGATGAAAAACTGTTTTTT. Encoded protein: CASSPPGNDEKLFF.

This clonotype was detected only a few times. This chain joins TRBV3-1 and TRBJ2-1, with a tentative D call TRBD2 (5 bases). Germline V gives CDR1 LGHDT, CDR2 YNNKEL (reference sequence). V dropped 2 bases and J dropped 0 bases, with 17 bases sitting between them. The CDR3 totals 18 residues. CDR3 sequence (DNA): TGTGCCAGCAGCCAAATTTCAGCGGCGAAATCCTCCTACAATGAGCAGTTCTTC. Amino acids: CASSQISAAKSSYNEQFF.

This chain joins TRBV20-1 and TRBJ2-7; 10 nucleotides line up with TRBD2. J gave up 4 bases and V 0 bases, and 6 bases lay outside the gene matches. CDR1 is DFQATT and CDR2 is SNEGSKA in the germline V gene (reference sequence). The CDR3 loop spans 15 amino acids. CDR3: CSARDSLAGEYEQYF. Here the CDR3 DNA reads TGCAGTGCTAGAGATTCCCTAGCGGGAGAGTACGAGCAGTACTTC.

J is TRBJ1-5 and V is TRBV28; D uncertain. Germline V gene data show CDR1 as MDHEN and CDR2 as SYDVKM. There are 17 residues in the CDR3. The ends were cut back, 2 bases at V and 2 bases at J, with 16 bases in the middle. CDR3 residues: CASSLVEGGPGNQPQHF. The CDR3 region has the DNA TGTGCCAGCAGTTTAGTGGAGGGAGGGCCAGGCAATCAGCCCCAGCATTTT.

The chain uses TRBV5-5 and TRBJ2-7; D unclear. The CDR3 runs 12 residues. The V gene lost 2 bases and the J gene lost 5 bases, with 8 bases spanning the gap. CDR1 and CDR2 (germline): SGHKS, YYEKEE (reference sequence). The DNA for the CDR3 is TGTGCCAGCAGCTTAACTCTCGACGAGCAGTACTTC. Its translation: CASSLTLDEQYF.

This chain uses TRBV18 with TRBJ2-7, with D possibly TRBD1 on 5 matching bases. The CDR3 runs to 17 residues. V lost 0 bases to trimming and J lost 1 base, with 16 bases between them. CDR1 KGHSH and CDR2 LQKENI come from the germline V gene. CDR3 residues: CASSPPDFSGPSYEQYF. The DNA for the CDR3 is TGTGCCAGCTCACCACCGGATTTTTCAGGGCCATCCTACGAGCAGTACTTC.

V and J are TRBV20-1 and TRBJ1-1, with D uncertain. Germline values: CDR1 DFQATT, CDR2 SNEGSKA (reference sequence). V was clipped by 6 bases and J by 5 bases, with 10 bases between them. This CDR3 has 11 residues. As DNA, the CDR3 is TGCAGTGCCATCGGGGTGACTGAAGCTTTCTTT. It codes for CSAIGVTEAFF.

CDR3 sequence: CATDRDEQFF. The DNA for the CDR3 is TGCGCCACCGATAGGGATGAGCAGTTCTTC. The chain employs TRBV10-2 and TRBJ2-1; D is unresolved. V gave up 10 bases and J gave up 8 bases, with 9 bases separating them. This CDR3 is built from 10 residues. CDR1 is WSHSY, CDR2 SAAADI, per germline.

CDR3 sequence (DNA): TGTGCCAGCAGCCCTACAAGGGGGGGAAGGACTTTCTTT. Protein product: CASSPTRGGRTFF. This chain uses TRBV14 with TRBJ1-1; possible D gene TRBD1, 6 bases. Trimming stripped 4 bases from V and 12 bases from J, with 18 bases between. Germline V gene data show CDR1 as SGHDN and CDR2 as FVKESK. This CDR3 spans 13 amino acids. Filled out from reference TRBV14 and TRBJ1-1, the complete variable domain reads EAGVTQFPSHSVIEKGQTVTLRCDPISGHDNLYWYRRVMGKEIKFLLHFVKESKQDESGMPNNRFLAERTGGTYSTLKVQPAELEDSGVYFCASSPTRGGRTFFGQGTRLTVV.

Ten or more counts support this clonotype. The chain uses TRBV9 and TRBJ2-1; TRBD2 aligns across 10 bases. Trimming at V came to 5 bases and at J to 9 bases, leaving 5 bases not matched to a gene. CDR3 length: 13 amino acids. Per germline, CDR1 SGDLS and CDR2 YYNGEE. CDR3 protein: CASSPSGSAEQFF. The CDR3 DNA follows: TGTGCCAGCAGTCCTAGCGGGAGTGCTGAGCAGTTCTTC.

This clonotype was seen a handful of times. It may be a read error: a sequence one base away is much more abundant. The chain carries TRBV28 and TRBJ2-1, with 8 bases fitting TRBD2. Germline V gene data show CDR1 as MDHEN and CDR2 as SYDVKM. CDR3 length equals 15 residues. The CDR3 reads CASSSSGSPYNGQFF. CDR3 sequence (DNA): TGTGCCAGCAGTTCCAGCGGGAGCCCCTACAATGGGCAGTTCTTC.

The table lists this clonotype with many counts. The chain is built from TRBV29-1 and TRBJ2-1; TRBD1 agrees at 8 bases. The CDR3 is made up of 14 amino acids. Germline V lookup: CDR1 SQVTM, CDR2 ANQGSEA. The junction had 8 bases not matched to a gene; V was cut back by 3 bases and J by 7 bases. CDR3 region: CSVEVQTGENEQFF. DNA of the CDR3: TGCAGCGTTGAGGTCCAGACAGGGGAAAATGAGCAGTTCTTC.

This clonotype was counted only a few times. One base away lies a much larger clone, so this may be a sequencing read error. The genes are TRBV12-3 or TRBV12-4 and TRBJ1-4; D possibly corresponds to TRBD1 (5 bases). The CDR3 covers 14 residues. Trimming stripped 1 base from V and 11 bases from J, with 14 bases between. The DNA of the CDR3 is TGTGCCAGCAGTTTAGTGCCTGGAGGGGATAAACTGTTTTTT. This sequence encodes CASSLVPGGDKLFF.

The J gene is TRBJ2-2, the V gene TRBV27; TRBD1 might be the D (6 bases). The CDR3 has 14 amino acids. Trimming pared 5 bases from V and 4 bases from J, leaving 11 bases between. CDR1 is MNHEY and CDR2 is SMNVEV in the germline V gene (reference sequence). The CDR3 DNA reads as TGTGCCAGCAGTCCCGGACAGTTCACCGGGGAGCTGTTTTTT. It translates to CASSPGQFTGELFF.